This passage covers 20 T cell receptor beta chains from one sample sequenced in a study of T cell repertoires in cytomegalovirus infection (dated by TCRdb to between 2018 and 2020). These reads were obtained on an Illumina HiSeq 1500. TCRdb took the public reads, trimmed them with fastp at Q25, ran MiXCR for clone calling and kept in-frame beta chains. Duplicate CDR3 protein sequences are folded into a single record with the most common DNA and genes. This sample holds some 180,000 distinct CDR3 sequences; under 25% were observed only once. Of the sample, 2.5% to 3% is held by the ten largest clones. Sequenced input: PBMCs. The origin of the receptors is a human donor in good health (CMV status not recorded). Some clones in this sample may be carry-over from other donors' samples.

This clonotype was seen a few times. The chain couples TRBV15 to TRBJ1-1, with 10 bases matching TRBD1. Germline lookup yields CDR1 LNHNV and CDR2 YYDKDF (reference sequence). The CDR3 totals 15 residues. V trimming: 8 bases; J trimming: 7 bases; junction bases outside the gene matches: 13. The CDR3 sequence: CATQRSGTGDREAFF. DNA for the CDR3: TGTGCCACCCAAAGATCCGGGACAGGGGACCGTGAAGCTTTCTTT.

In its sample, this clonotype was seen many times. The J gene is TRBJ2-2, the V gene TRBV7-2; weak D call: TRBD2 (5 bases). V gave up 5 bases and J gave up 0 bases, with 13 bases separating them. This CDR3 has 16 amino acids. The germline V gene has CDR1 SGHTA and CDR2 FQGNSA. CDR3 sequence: CASSSGRGANTGELFF. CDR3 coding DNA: TGTGCCAGCAGCAGTGGACGGGGAGCGAACACCGGGGAGCTGTTTTTT.

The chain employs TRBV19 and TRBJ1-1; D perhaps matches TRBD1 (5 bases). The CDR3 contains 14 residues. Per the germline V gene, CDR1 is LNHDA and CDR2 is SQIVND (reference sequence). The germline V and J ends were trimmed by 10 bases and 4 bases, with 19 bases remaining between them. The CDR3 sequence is CATTYYDRGTEAFF. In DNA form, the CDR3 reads TGTGCCACCACTTACTACGACAGAGGCACTGAAGCTTTCTTT.

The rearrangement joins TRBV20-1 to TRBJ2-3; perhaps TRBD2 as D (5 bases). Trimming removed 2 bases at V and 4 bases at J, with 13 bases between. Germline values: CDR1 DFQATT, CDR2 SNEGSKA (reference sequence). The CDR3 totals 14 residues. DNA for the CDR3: TGCAGTGCTAGAAATGTTCTCGGGGCAGATACGCAGTATTTT. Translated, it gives CSARNVLGADTQYF.

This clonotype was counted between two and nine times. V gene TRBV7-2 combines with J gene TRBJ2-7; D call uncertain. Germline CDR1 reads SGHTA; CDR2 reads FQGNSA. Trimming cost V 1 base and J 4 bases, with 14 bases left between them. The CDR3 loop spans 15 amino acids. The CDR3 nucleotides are TGTGCCAGCAGCTTAGATGGTGCGCGGAGATACGAGCAGTACTTC. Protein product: CASSLDGARRYEQYF.

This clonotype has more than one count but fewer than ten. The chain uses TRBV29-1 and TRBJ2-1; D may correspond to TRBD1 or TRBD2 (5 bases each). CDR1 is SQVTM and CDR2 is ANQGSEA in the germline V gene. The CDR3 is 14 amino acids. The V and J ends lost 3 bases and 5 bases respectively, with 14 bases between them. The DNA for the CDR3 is TGCAGCGTTGATAGAGGGCAGGGTCACAATGAGCAGTTCTTC. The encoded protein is CSVDRGQGHNEQFF.

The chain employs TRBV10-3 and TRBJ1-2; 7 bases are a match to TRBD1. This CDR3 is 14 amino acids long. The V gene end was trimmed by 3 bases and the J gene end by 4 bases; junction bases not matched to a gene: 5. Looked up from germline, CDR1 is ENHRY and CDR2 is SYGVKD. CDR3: CAISERDSPYGYTF. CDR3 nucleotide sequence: TGTGCCATCAGTGAACGGGACAGTCCCTATGGCTACACCTTC.

As DNA, the CDR3 is TGTGCCAGTAGAACCTCTGGGACCGATCTAGCCAAAAACATTCAGTACTTC. It yields the protein CASRTSGTDLAKNIQYF. V gene TRBV19 combines with J gene TRBJ2-4; D is perhaps TRBD1 or TRBD2 (5 bases each). V was shortened by 6 bases and J by 0 bases, with 18 bases between the two germline ends. The CDR3 spans 17 residues. The germline V gene has CDR1 LNHDA and CDR2 SQIVND (reference sequence).

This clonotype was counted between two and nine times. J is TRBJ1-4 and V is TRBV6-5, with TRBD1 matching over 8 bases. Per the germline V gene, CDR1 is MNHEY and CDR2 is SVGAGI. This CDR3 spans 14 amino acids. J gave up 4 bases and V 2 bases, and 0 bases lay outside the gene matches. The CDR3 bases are TGTGCCAGCAGTTACACAGGGGGTAATGAAAAACTGTTTTTT. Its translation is CASSYTGGNEKLFF.

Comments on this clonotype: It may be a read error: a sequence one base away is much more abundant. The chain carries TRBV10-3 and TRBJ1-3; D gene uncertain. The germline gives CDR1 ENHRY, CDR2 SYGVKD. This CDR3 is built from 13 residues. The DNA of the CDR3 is TGTGCCATCAGTCAGGACTTTGGAAGCACCATATATTTT. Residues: CAISQDFGSTIYF.

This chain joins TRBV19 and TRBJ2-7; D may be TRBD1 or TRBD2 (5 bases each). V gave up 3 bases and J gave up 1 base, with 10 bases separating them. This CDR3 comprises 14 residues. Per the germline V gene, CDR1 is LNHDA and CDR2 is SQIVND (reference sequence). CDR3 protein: CASSIRDGSYEQYF. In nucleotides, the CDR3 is TGTGCCAGTAGTATCCGGGACGGTTCCTACGAGCAGTACTTC.

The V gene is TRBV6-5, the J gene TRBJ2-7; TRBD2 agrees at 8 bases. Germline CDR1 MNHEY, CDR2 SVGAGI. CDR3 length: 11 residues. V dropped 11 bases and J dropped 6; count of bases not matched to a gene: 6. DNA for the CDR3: TGTGCCGTGAGGACTAGCCGCGAGCAGTACTTC. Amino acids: CAVRTSREQYF.

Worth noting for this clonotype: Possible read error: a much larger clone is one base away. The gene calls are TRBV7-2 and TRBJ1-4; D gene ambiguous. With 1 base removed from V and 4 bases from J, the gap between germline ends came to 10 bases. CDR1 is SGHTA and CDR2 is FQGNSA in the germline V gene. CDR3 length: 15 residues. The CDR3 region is CASSLVGASNEKLFF. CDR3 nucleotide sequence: TGTGCCAGCAGCTTAGTTGGTGCAAGTAATGAAAAACTGTTTTTT.

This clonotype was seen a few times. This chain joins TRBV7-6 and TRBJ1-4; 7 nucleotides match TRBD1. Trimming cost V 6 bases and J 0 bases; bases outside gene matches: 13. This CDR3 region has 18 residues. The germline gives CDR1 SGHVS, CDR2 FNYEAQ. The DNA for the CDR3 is TGTGCCAGCAGTTTTGACAGGGTACGGGGGACAACTAATGAAAAACTGTTTTTT. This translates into CASSFDRVRGTTNEKLFF.

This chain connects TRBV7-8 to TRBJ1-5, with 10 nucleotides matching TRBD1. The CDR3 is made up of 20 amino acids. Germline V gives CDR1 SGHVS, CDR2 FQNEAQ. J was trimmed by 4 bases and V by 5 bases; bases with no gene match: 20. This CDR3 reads CASSKQTGGLPLGGNQPQHF. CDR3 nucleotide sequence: TGTGCCAGCAGCAAACAGACAGGGGGCCTACCCCTAGGAGGAAATCAGCCCCAGCATTTT.

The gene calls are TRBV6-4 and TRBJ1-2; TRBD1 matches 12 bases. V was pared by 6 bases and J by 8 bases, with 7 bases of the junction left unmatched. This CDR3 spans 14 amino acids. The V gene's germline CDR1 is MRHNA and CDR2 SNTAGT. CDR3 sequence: CASRGPGQGAGYTF. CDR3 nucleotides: TGTGCCAGCAGAGGGCCGGGACAGGGGGCCGGCTACACCTTC.

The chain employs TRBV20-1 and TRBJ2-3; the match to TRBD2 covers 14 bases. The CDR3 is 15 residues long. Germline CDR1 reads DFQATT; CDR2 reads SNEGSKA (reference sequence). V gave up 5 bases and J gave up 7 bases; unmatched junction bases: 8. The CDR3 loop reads CSAGWTSGGTNTQYF. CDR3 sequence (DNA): TGCAGTGCTGGCTGGACTAGCGGGGGGACGAATACGCAGTATTTT.

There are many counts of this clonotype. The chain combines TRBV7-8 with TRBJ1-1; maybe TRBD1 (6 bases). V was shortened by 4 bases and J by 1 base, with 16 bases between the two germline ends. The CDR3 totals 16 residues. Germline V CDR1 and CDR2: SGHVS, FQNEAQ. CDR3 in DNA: TGTGCCAGCAGCTCGTTACAGGGAAGGGAGAACACTGAAGCTTTCTTT. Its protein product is CASSSLQGRENTEAFF.

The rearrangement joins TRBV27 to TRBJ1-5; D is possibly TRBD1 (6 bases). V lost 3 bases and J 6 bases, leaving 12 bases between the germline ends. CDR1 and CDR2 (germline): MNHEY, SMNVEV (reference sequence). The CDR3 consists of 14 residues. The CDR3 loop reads CASSFRGGGQPQHF. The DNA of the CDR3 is TGTGCCAGCAGTTTTAGAGGGGGTGGTCAGCCCCAGCATTTT.

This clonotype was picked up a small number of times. The CDR3 DNA reads as TGTGCCAGTAGTATAGCGGGGAACACCGGGGAGCTGTTTTTT. Residues: CASSIAGNTGELFF. The chain couples TRBV19 to TRBJ2-2, with no clear D. Trimming shortened V by 1 base and J by 1 base, and 4 bases separated the two germline ends. The germline V gene has CDR1 LNHDA and CDR2 SQIVND (reference sequence). The CDR3 is made up of 14 amino acids.